This is a list of T cell receptor beta chains from one sample in a study of T cell responses to AZD1222 COVID-19 vaccine. The method was immunoSEQ multiplex PCR; TCRdb's version includes in-frame clones alone and lacks a portion of them. The table lists about 130,000 clones, over 85% of them singletons, with approximately 3.1% in the top ten. The sample consisted of peripheral blood, taken on day 0 of AZD1222 vaccination. Receptors originate from an adult in good health. Both conserved end residues are part of each CDR3. The D gene is left open where the match is weak. Size is omitted from some rows. Given values are once, few, many or a class for expanded clones.

TRBJ1-3 | . | TRBV28 | . | CASSPRGRLSGNTIYF | TGTGCCAGCAGCCCACGGGGGCGTCTCTCTGGAAACACCATATATTTT
TRBJ2-1 | . | TRBV6-6 | . | CASSYSKGDDEQFF | TGTGCCAGCAGTTACTCGAAGGGAGATGATGAGCAGTTCTTC
TRBJ2-2 | . | TRBV2 | . | CASRGSTGELFF | TGTGCCAGCAGGGGTAGCACCGGGGAGCTGTTTTTT
TRBJ1-3 | . | TRBV6-5 | TRBD1 | CASSYSGGASGNTIYF | TGTGCCAGCAGTTACTCAGGGGGCGCATCTGGAAACACCATATATTTT
TRBJ2-3 | . | TRBV7-9 | TRBD2 | CASVTSGSMYTQYF | TGTGCCAGCGTGACTAGCGGGAGTATGTATACGCAGTATTTT
TRBJ1-1 | . | TRBV7-3 | . | CASSPTGSGTEAFF | TGTGCCAGCAGCCCCACAGGGAGCGGCACTGAAGCTTTCTTT
TRBJ1-6 | once | TRBV2 | TRBD1 | CASSPDRGLSNSPLHF | TGTGCCAGCAGCCCCGACAGGGGTCTCTCTAATTCACCCCTCCACTTT
TRBJ1-6 | . | TRBV5-1 | . | CASSLEQGTDSPLHF | TGCGCCAGCAGCTTGGAGCAGGGAACGGATTCACCCCTCCACTTT
TRBJ2-7 | . | TRBV28 | . | CASSLQGGSYEQYF | TGTGCCAGCAGTCTGCAGGGGGGGTCCTACGAGCAGTACTTC
TRBJ2-7 | . | TRBV18 | TRBD2 | CASSPTSGSYEQYF | TGTGCCAGCTCACCAACTAGCGGGAGCTACGAGCAGTACTTC
TRBJ2-1 | . | TRBV9 | . | CASSVEPSEQFF | TGTGCCAGCAGCGTAGAACCGAGTGAGCAGTTCTTC
TRBJ2-7 | . | TRBV7-8 | . | CASSVGAGSSYEQYF | TGTGCCAGCAGCGTGGGGGCGGGATCCTCCTACGAGCAGTACTTC
TRBJ1-4 | . | TRBV28 | . | CASSPTRGGEKLFF | TGTGCCAGCAGCCCTACACGAGGCGGCGAAAAACTGTTTTTT
TRBJ1-1 | few | TRBV28 | . | CASSLWARGNTEAFF | TGTGCCAGCAGTTTATGGGCCAGGGGGAACACTGAAGCTTTCTTT
TRBJ1-4 | . | TRBV2 | TRBD1 | CASSPDRLNEKLFF | TGTGCCAGCAGTCCGGACAGGCTTAATGAAAAACTGTTTTTT
TRBJ2-1 | . | TRBV28 | TRBD2 | CASSFLAGGGYNEQFF | TGTGCCAGCAGTTTCCTAGCGGGAGGTGGCTACAATGAGCAGTTCTTC